This T cell receptor (beta chain) is drawn from a study of Tregs in tolerant kidney transplant recipients. The CDR3 has 15 residues. CDR1 and CDR2 from the germline V gene are KGHSH and LQKENI. V lost 5 bases and J lost 7; bases outside the gene matches: 12. This table comes from immunoSEQ multiplex PCR, and its TCRdb copy is limited to in-frame clones, with some not included. The table includes about 77,000 clones, roughly 98% detected once. Study findings and constraints: The small number of patients limits these findings pending further validation.

To note about this clone: Its specificity is not known.

The chain employs TRBV18 and TRBJ2-7, with TRBD1 matching 9 bases. Sequencing was performed on CD4+ T cells from blood, taken before the transplant. The receptor was isolated from a human donor who received a combined kidney and bone marrow transplant. CDR3 sequence reads: CASSGPGQGPGEQYF. CDR3 coding DNA: TGTGCCAGCTCAGGACCGGGACAGGGCCCGGGGGAGCAGTACTTC.